This T cell receptor (beta chain) stems from a study of blood T cell repertoires in COVID-19. Study-level information: COVID-19 samples collected from the United States, Italy and Spain covered acute and convalescent phases. The cDNA or gDNA used as material had been derived from T cells, B-cell-depleted T cells, or PBMCs.

As originally analysed: Scientists estimated how many nucleated cells there were by amplifying reference gene primers. Measured with immunoSEQ multiplex PCR; TCRdb has only the in-frame clones, and not every one. V and J calls and clone size are as listed in that table; D and trimming were resolved from the DNA. The data contain about 110,000 clones, over 70% of them singletons. This CDR3 has 13 amino acids. Germline V gene data show CDR1 as WNHNN and CDR2 as SYGVQD (reference sequence). Trimming removed 4 bases at V and 4 bases at J, with 10 bases between. Sequencing was carried out using peripheral blood. The gene calls are TRBV10-1 and TRBJ1-2; D possibly corresponds to TRBD1 (5 bases). The TCR originated in a woman aged 45-60 years with acute or convalescent COVID-19. CDR3 nucleotides: TGCGCCAGCAGTGCCGGGACTTTCTATGGCTACACCTTC. This sequence encodes CASSAGTFYGYTF.